This TCR beta chain was captured by sequencing in a study of cytomegalovirus exposure and HLA in healthy donors. Use of 60 Vbeta and 13 Jbeta primers characterized the PCR. Using immunoSEQ multiplex PCR, the repertoire was profiled, and TCRdb retains in-frame clones only, with some absent. Counted here are about 70,000 clones, around 89% occurring once; the ten biggest clones make up 9% to 13%. Study results and caveats: Sequencing depth across donors, presence/absence analyses assumed, was roughly uniform.

CDR3 size: 18 residues. Germline-derived CDR1 and CDR2 are SGHRS and YFSETQ. The V segment lost 4 bases and the J segment 0 bases; nucleotides outside the gene matches: 10. About this clone: Its antigen is as yet unknown.

The receptor's source is a woman aged 25 to 39 in good health and CMV-seropositive. The chain couples TRBV5-1 to TRBJ2-3; 11 bases match TRBD2. The sequenced material came from PBMCs. The CDR3 loop reads CASSLGTSGFTSTDTQYF. CDR3 DNA sequence: TGCGCCAGCAGCCTGGGGACTAGCGGATTTACTAGCACAGATACGCAGTATTTT.